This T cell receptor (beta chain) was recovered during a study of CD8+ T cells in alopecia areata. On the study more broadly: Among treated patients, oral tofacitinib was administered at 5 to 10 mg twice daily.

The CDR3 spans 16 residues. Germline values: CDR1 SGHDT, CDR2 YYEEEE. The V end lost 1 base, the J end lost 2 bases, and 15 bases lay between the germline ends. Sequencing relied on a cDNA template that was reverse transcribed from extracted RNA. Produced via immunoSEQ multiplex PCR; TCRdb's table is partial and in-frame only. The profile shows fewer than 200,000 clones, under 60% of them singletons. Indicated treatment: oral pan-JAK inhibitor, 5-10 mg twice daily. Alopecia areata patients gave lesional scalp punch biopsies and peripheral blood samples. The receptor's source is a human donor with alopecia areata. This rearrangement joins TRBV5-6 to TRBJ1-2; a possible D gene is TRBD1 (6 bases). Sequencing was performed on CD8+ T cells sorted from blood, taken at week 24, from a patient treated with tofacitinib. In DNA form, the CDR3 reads TGTGCCAGCAGCTTGTTGTACAGGGCTTTAAACTATGGCTACACCTTC. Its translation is CASSLLYRALNYGYTF.